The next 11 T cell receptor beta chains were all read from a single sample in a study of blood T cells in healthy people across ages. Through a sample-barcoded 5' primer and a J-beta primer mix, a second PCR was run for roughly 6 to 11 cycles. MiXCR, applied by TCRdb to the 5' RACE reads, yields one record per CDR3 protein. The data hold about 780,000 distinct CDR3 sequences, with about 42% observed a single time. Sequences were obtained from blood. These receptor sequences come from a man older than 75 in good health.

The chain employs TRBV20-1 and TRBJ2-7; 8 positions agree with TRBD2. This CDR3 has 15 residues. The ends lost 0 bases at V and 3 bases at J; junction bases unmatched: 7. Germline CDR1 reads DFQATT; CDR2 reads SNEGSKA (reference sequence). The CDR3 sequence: CSARDPEAGVYEQYF. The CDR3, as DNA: TGCAGTGCTAGAGATCCCGAAGCGGGAGTCTACGAGCAGTACTTC.

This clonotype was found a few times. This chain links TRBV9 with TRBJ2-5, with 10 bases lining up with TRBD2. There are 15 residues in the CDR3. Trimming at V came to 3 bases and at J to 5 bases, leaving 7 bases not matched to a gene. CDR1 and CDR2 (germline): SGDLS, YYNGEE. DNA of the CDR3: TGTGCCAGCAGCGGACCTAGCGGGAGTCGGGAGACCCAGTACTTC. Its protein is CASSGPSGSRETQYF.

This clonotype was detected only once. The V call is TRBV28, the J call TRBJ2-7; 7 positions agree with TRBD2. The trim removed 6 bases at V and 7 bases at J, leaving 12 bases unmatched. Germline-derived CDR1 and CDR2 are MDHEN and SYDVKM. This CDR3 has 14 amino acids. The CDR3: CASRGGVALDEQYF. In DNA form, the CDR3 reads TGTGCCAGCAGGGGAGGGGTGGCTCTGGATGAGCAGTACTTC.

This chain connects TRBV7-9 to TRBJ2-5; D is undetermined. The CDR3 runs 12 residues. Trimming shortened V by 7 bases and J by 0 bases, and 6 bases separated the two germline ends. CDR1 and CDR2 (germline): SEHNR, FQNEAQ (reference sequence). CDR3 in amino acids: CASMINQETQYF. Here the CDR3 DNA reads TGTGCCAGCATGATTAACCAAGAGACCCAGTACTTC.

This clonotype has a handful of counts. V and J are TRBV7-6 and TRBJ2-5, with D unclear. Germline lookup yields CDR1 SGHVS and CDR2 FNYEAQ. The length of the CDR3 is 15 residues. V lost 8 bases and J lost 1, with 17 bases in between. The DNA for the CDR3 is TGTGCCAGCTCAAAGGAAGTCGTCGCCCAAGAGACCCAGTACTTC. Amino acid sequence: CASSKEVVAQETQYF.

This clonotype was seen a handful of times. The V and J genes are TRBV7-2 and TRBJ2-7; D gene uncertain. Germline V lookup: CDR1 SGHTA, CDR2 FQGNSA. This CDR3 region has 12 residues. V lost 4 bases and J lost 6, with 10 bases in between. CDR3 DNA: TGTGCCAGCAGCTATTACCTCGGCGAGCAGTACTTC. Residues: CASSYYLGEQYF.

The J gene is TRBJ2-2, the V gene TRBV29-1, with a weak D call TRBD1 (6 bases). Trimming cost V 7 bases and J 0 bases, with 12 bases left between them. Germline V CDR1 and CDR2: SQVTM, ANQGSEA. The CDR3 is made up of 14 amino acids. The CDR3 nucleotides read TGCAGCGCTTTGACAGGCTCGAACACCGGGGAGCTGTTTTTT. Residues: CSALTGSNTGELFF.

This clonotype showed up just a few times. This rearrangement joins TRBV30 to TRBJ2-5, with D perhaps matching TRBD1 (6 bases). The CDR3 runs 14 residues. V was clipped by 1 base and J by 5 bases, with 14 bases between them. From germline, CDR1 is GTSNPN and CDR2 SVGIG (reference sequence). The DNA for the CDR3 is TGTGCCTGGAGTGCCTTAGGGGGTCCGGAGACCCAGTACTTC. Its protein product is CAWSALGGPETQYF. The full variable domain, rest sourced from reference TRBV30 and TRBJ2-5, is SQTIHQWPATLVQPVGSPLSLECTVEGTSNPNLYWYRQAAGRGLQLLFYSVGIGQISSEVPQNLSASRPQDRQFILSSKKLLLSDSGFYLCAWSALGGPETQYFGPGTRLLVL.

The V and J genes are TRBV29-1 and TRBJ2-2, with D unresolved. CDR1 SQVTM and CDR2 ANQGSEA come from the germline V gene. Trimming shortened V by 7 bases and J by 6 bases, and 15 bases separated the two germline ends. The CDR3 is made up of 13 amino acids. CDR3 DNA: TGCAGCGCGATCGGTTACGAGGCCGGGGAGCTGTTTTTT. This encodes CSAIGYEAGELFF.

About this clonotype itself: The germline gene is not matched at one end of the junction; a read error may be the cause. This chain's CDR3 is CGAADHEQYF. The CDR3 DNA reads TGCGGTGCCGCAGACCACGAGCAGTACTTC. The chain has TRBV20-1 and TRBJ2-5; no firm D call. The DNA end lines up better with TRBJ2-7; the J call may be wrong. Germline CDR1 and CDR2: DFQATT and SNEGSKA (reference sequence). The length of the CDR3 is 10 residues.

In nucleotides, the CDR3 is TGTGCCAGCAGCCTCCAGGGCGGGAGGACAGATACGCAGTATTTT. Protein sequence: CASSLQGGRTDTQYF. The J gene is TRBJ2-3, the V gene TRBV14; 8 bases are shared with TRBD2. The CDR3 has 15 amino acids. Per the germline V gene, CDR1 is SGHDN and CDR2 is FVKESK. Trimming at V came to 4 bases and at J to 3 bases, leaving 6 bases not matched to a gene.